This TCR beta chain was observed in a study of response to subunit inactivated influenza vaccine. This clonotype was seen a single time. No antigen is known for it. Regarding the study as a whole: Researchers suggested that each seasonal influenza vaccination recruits few new T cells.

TCRdb reprocessed the RT-PCR reads with MiXCR, giving one entry per CDR3 protein. The top ten hold 9.5% to 13% of the sample, which has roughly 790,000 distinct CDR3 sequences, 21% seen once. This CDR3 comprises 17 residues. Between the trimmed V and J ends, which lost 1 base and 8 bases, there was a span of 18 bases. Per the germline V gene, CDR1 is LNHNV and CDR2 is YYDKDF (reference sequence). This sample comprised PBMCs from blood, obtained roughly 5 days after vaccination. V and J are TRBV15 and TRBJ1-6; a possible D gene is TRBD1 (5 bases). This sequence originates from a man aged 45-65 years who received an inactivated influenza vaccine. In DNA form, the CDR3 reads TGTGCCACCAGCAGAGGTGGGGGATCACTCGGGTATTCACCCCTCCACTTT. This gives the protein CATSRGGGSLGYSPLHF.